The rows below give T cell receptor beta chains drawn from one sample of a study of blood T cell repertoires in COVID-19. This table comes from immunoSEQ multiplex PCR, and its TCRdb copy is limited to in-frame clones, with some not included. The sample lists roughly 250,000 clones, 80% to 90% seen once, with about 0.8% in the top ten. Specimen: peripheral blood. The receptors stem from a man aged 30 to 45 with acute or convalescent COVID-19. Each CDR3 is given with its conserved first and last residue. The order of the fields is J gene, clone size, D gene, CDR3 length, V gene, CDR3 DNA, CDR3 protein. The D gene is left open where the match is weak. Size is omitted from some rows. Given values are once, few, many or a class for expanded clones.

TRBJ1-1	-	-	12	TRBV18	TGTGCCAGCTCCCCGGACAGCACTGAAGCTTTCTTT	CASSPDSTEAFF
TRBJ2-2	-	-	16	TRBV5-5	TGTGCCAGCAGCCCTTCGGGGGGCCAGAACACCGGGGAGCTGTTTTTT	CASSPSGGQNTGELFF
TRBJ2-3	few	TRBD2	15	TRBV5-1	TGCGCCAGCAGCCGGGGACTAGCGGGGAAAGATACGCAGTATTTT	CASSRGLAGKDTQYF
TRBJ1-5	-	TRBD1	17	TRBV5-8	TGTGCCAGCAGACCCGGGACAGGGGGCGCGGGCAATCAGCCCCAGCATTTT	CASRPGTGGAGNQPQHF
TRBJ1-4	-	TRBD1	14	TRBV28	TGTGCCAGCAGCTTGACAGGGGTCGGCGAAAAACTGTTTTTT	CASSLTGVGEKLFF
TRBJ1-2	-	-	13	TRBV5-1	TGCGCCAGCAGCTTGTCAGGGATCTATGGCTACACCTTC	CASSLSGIYGYTF
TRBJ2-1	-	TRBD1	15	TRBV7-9	TGTGCCAGCAGCAAGAACAGGGGGGTGGAGGATGAGCAGTTCTTC	CASSKNRGVEDEQFF
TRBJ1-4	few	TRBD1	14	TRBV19	TGTGCCAGTAGAGCGACAGGGACGAATGAAAAACTGTTTTTT	CASRATGTNEKLFF
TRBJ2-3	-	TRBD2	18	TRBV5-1	TGCGCCAGCAGCGTGGGGCTAGCGGGGGGCCCAGATGGGGATACGCAGTATTTT	CASSVGLAGGPDGDTQYF
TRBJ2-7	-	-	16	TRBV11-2	TGTGCCAGCAGCTTAGATCATGGGCGCCCCTCCTACGAGCAGTACTTC	CASSLDHGRPSYEQYF
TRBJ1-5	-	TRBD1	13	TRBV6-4	TGTGCCAGCAGCCGGGACAGGGATCAGCCCCAGCATTTT	CASSRDRDQPQHF
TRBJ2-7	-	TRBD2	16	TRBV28	TGTGCCAGCAGTTTATGGACTAGCGGGAGGGCCTACGAGCAGTACTTC	CASSLWTSGRAYEQYF
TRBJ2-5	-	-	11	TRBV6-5	TGTGCCAGCAGCGCGGGCGAGACCCAGTACTTC	CASSAGETQYF
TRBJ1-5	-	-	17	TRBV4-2	TGTGCCAGCAGCCTAAACGTGAACAGGGACGGGAATCAGCCCCAGCATTTT	CASSLNVNRDGNQPQHF
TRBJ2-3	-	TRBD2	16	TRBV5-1	TGCGCCAGCAGAGAAAATAGCGGGGGTAATGCAGATACGCAGTATTTT	CASRENSGGNADTQYF
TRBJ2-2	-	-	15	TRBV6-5	TGTGCCAGCAGTTACCAGGGAACGAACACCGGGGAGCTGTTTTTT	CASSYQGTNTGELFF
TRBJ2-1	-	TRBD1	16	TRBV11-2	TGTGCCAGCAGCTCCGGCGCCGGGACAGTGTACAATGAGCAGTTCTTC	CASSSGAGTVYNEQFF
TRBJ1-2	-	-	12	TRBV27	TGTGCCAGCAGTTTACAAGGGGACAGCTACACCTTC	CASSLQGDSYTF
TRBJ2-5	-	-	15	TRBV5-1	TGCGCCAGCAGCAGCGGACGGGATTTGTGGGAGACCCAGTACTTC	CASSSGRDLWETQYF